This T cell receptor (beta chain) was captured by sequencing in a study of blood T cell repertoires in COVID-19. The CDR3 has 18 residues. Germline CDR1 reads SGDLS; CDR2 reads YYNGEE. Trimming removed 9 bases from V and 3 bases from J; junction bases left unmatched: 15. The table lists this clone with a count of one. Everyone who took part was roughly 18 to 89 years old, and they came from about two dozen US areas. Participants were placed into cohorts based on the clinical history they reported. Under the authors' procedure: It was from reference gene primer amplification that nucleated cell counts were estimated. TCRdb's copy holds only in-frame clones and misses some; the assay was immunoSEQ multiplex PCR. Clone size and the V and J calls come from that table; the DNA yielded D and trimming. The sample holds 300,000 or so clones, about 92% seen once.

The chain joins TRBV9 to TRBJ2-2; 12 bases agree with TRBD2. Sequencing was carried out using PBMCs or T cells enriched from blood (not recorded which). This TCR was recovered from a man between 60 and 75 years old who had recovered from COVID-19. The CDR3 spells CATSSDASGGAYTGELFF. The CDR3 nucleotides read TGTGCCACCTCCTCTGATGCTAGCGGGGGGGCGTACACCGGGGAGCTGTTTTTT.